The following is a T cell receptor beta chain sequence with its context. Antigen specificity is unknown. Repertoires were generated with immunoSEQ multiplex PCR, while TCRdb's copy carries only in-frame clones and drops some. In the table there are approximately 51,000 clones, approximately 84% of which are singletons. PCR or immunohistochemistry showed mismatch repair deficiency in every enrolled patient. These data are taken from a study of PD-1 blockade in mismatch repair-deficient tumors. About the study: Patients had approximately 13 mismatch repair-deficient cancer types and were previously treated and progressing. Study-wide results and limits: Tumor-resident clones, often absent from pretreatment blood, expanded after pembrolizumab and then contracted.

The CDR3 extends over 14 amino acids. Trimming cost V 6 bases and J 2 bases, with 13 bases left between them. Germline CDR1 is MNHNS and CDR2 is SASEGT. The chain recombines TRBV6-1 with TRBJ1-1; tentatively, D is TRBD1 (6 bases). The sequence was obtained from an adult with mismatch repair-deficient cancer. Sequenced material: peripheral blood, taken approximately 18 weeks after starting pembrolizumab. The CDR3: CASRRPQGNTEAFF. The CDR3 DNA reads TGTGCCAGCAGACGACCACAGGGAAACACTGAAGCTTTCTTT.